This T cell receptor (beta chain) appears in the sequencing data of a study of technical replicates of blood from a handful of donors. Method: immunoSEQ multiplex PCR; TCRdb's copy keeps in-frame clones and lacks some. The sample yields around 70,000 clones, approximately 95% seen once. V dropped 4 bases and J dropped 8 bases, with 15 bases sitting between them. The CDR3 spans 13 residues. Germline V lookup: CDR1 SGHRS, CDR2 YFSETQ. The clonotype comes from a human donor in good health. The source material was T cells isolated from PBMCs. V and J are TRBV5-1 and TRBJ1-1; D perhaps matches TRBD1 (6 bases). The CDR3 sequence: CASSRLAGTEAFF. The DNA of the CDR3 is TGCGCCAGCAGCCGCCTAGCCGGGACAGAAGCTTTCTTT.